These 23 T cell receptor beta chains share one sample of origin, sequenced in a study of CD4 T cells in relation to SARS-CoV-2 and coronaviruses. No antigen has been identified for these receptors. The unexposed donors gave CD4+ T cells in about 2010-2019, prior to COVID-19. CD4+ T cells were isolated from the cells after around eleven days of culture. Profiled with immunoSEQ multiplex PCR; TCRdb holds only in-frame clones, not every one. The sample has over 10,000 clones, 78% seen once. Sequencing was done on a sample of CD4+ T cells from PBMCs, cultured in vitro. The source of these receptors is a human donor in good health.

The rearrangement joins TRBV11-2 to TRBJ1-1; no clear D gene. V lost 1 base to trimming and J lost 2 bases, with 8 bases between them. This CDR3 spans 14 amino acids. Germline CDR1 reads SGHAT; CDR2 reads FQNNGV. CDR3: CASSLGNQNTEAFF. The CDR3 bases are TGTGCCAGCAGCTTAGGAAACCAAAACACTGAAGCTTTCTTT.

This clone occurred a few times. The J gene is TRBJ1-6, the V gene TRBV3-1 (or the pseudogene TRBV3-2), with D perhaps matching TRBD1 (6 bases). The length of the CDR3 is 17 residues. Trimming removed 0 bases from V and 6 bases from J, with 15 bases in between. Germline V gene data show CDR1 as LGHDT and CDR2 as YNNKEL (reference sequence). This CDR3 is CASSQEQPGDINSPLHF. CDR3 bases: TGTGCCAGCAGCCAAGAACAGCCAGGGGATATTAATTCACCCCTCCACTTT.

This clone was counted only a few times. The chain is built from TRBV6-5 and TRBJ2-3; no firm D call. This CDR3 region has 11 residues. The ends were cut back, 7 bases at V and 6 bases at J, with 8 bases in the middle. Germline V CDR1 and CDR2: MNHEY, SVGAGI. DNA of the CDR3: TGTGCCAGCATAGCCTTGGATACGCAGTATTTT. Translating gives CASIALDTQYF.

The chain uses TRBV3-1 (or the pseudogene TRBV3-2) and TRBJ2-7; tentative D call: TRBD1 (6 bases). This CDR3 spans 16 amino acids. V lost 4 bases and J lost 2, with 18 bases in between. Germline V lookup: CDR1 LGHDT, CDR2 YNNKEL (reference sequence). The CDR3 sequence: CASSRDQGYEAYEQYF. CDR3 nucleotide sequence: TGTGCCAGCAGCCGCGATCAGGGGTATGAAGCCTACGAGCAGTACTTC.

The chain employs TRBV19 and TRBJ1-4; no reliable D call. There are 13 residues in the CDR3. V shed 0 bases and J shed 10 bases, with 9 bases lying between them. Germline lookup yields CDR1 LNHDA and CDR2 SQIVND (reference sequence). The CDR3 region has the DNA TGTGCCAGTAGTATAGATCCGACCCTAAAACTGTTTTTT. Translating gives CASSIDPTLKLFF.

The rearrangement uses TRBV18 and TRBJ1-1; unclear D gene. Germline CDR1 KGHSH, CDR2 LQKENI. Trimming pared 3 bases from V and 0 bases from J, leaving 11 bases between. This CDR3 contains 15 residues. The CDR3 DNA follows: TGTGCCAGCTCACCGGCGGAGAACATGAACACTGAAGCTTTCTTT. Protein product: CASSPAENMNTEAFF.

The chain couples TRBV18 to TRBJ1-5; no firm D call. The germline gives CDR1 KGHSH, CDR2 LQKENI. V shed 3 bases and J shed 1 base, with 7 bases lying between them. The CDR3 contains 14 residues. The CDR3 loop reads CASSPGRSNQPQHF. The CDR3 bases are TGTGCCAGCTCACCCGGGCGGAGCAATCAGCCCCAGCATTTT.

The sample holds one count of this clone. This chain uses TRBV3-1 (or the pseudogene TRBV3-2) with TRBJ2-5; possibly TRBD2 for D (5 bases). The CDR3 sequence is 16 residues long. Trimming pared 0 bases from V and 4 bases from J, leaving 15 bases between. CDR1 is LGHDT and CDR2 is YNNKEL in the germline V gene (reference sequence). CDR3 loop: CASSQDSPEGGETQYF. The CDR3, as DNA: TGTGCCAGCAGCCAAGATAGTCCAGAGGGTGGAGAGACCCAGTACTTC.

The J gene is TRBJ1-1, the V gene TRBV10-2; D unclear. The germline V and J ends were trimmed by 6 bases and 0 bases, with 8 bases remaining between them. The CDR3 runs to 13 residues. CDR1 and CDR2 from the germline V gene are WSHSY and SAAADI. CDR3 loop: CASSRLMNTEAFF. DNA of the CDR3: TGCGCCAGCAGCAGACTAATGAACACTGAAGCTTTCTTT.

The rearrangement links TRBV9 to TRBJ1-4; TRBD1 agrees at 9 bases. V lost 4 bases to trimming and J lost 8 bases; unmatched junction nucleotides: 9. Germline loops: CDR1 SGDLS, CDR2 YYNGEE. This CDR3 has 15 amino acids. The CDR3 here is CASSPRTGEREKLFF. The CDR3 coding sequence is TGTGCCAGCAGCCCCCGGACAGGGGAGCGCGAAAAACTGTTTTTT.

The rearrangement joins TRBV10-3 to TRBJ2-7; perhaps TRBD1 as D (5 bases). CDR1 and CDR2 (germline): ENHRY, SYGVKD. CDR3 length equals 13 residues. Trimming removed 6 bases from V and 0 bases from J, with 9 bases in between. The CDR3 nucleotides are TGTGCCATCAGGGCAGGGTTCTCCTACGAGCAGTACTTC. Its protein product is CAIRAGFSYEQYF.

CDR3 sequence (DNA): TGTGCCTGGGGACCGCTAAATTCACCCCTCCACTTT. It specifies CAWGPLNSPLHF. The chain combines TRBV30 with TRBJ1-6; D is ambiguous. V shed 5 bases and J shed 7 bases, with 9 bases lying between them. Germline V gives CDR1 GTSNPN, CDR2 SVGIG (reference sequence). This CDR3 is 12 amino acids long.

V and J are TRBV18 and TRBJ2-5; 8 bases match TRBD1. Per the germline V gene, CDR1 is KGHSH and CDR2 is LQKENI. The CDR3 spans 13 residues. Trimming removed 4 bases from V and 4 bases from J; junction bases left unmatched: 2. CDR3 nucleotides: TGTGCCAGCTCACAACAGGGGGGAGAGACCCAGTACTTC. This encodes CASSQQGGETQYF.

V and J are TRBV29-1 and TRBJ1-1, with a possible D match to TRBD1 (6 bases). The CDR3 is made up of 13 amino acids. Trimming removed 7 bases at V and 2 bases at J, with 14 bases between. CDR1 SQVTM and CDR2 ANQGSEA come from the germline V gene. The CDR3 is CSAGGGTNTEAFF. CDR3 in DNA: TGCAGCGCCGGGGGGGGCACCAACACTGAAGCTTTCTTT.

For this clone: The identical CDR3 is also encoded by other nucleotide sequences in the sample. The chain has TRBV3-1 (or the pseudogene TRBV3-2) and TRBJ1-1; TRBD1 agrees at 9 bases. This CDR3 has 17 amino acids. V dropped 2 bases and J dropped 0; count of bases not matched to a gene: 7. CDR1 is LGHDT and CDR2 is YNNKEL in the germline V gene (reference sequence). CDR3 coding DNA: TGTGCCAGCAGCCAAACACAGGGGGCGCGACTGAACACTGAAGCTTTCTTT. Translation gives CASSQTQGARLNTEAFF.

The V gene is TRBV11-2, the J gene TRBJ2-7; D is tentatively TRBD1 or TRBD2 (6 bases each). V lost 3 bases, J lost 3 bases, and 15 bases lay in between. The CDR3 is made up of 15 amino acids. Germline CDR1 SGHAT, CDR2 FQNNGV. The CDR3 loop is CASSFTGGGVYEQYF. The CDR3 DNA reads as TGTGCCAGCAGCTTCACAGGAGGGGGAGTCTACGAGCAGTACTTC.

The chain carries TRBV7-6 and TRBJ1-5; D call uncertain. This CDR3 contains 12 residues. CDR1 and CDR2 from the germline V gene are SGHVS and FNYEAQ. Trimming cost V 3 bases and J 7 bases, with 7 bases left between them. CDR3 loop: CASSFAGQPQHF. The CDR3 nucleotides are TGTGCCAGCAGCTTTGCGGGACAGCCCCAGCATTTT.

The chain uses TRBV11-3 and TRBJ1-1; no definite D call. CDR3 length: 13 residues. V was clipped by 4 bases and J by 4 bases, with 10 bases between them. The germline CDR1 and CDR2 sequences are SGHNT and YENEEA. The chain's CDR3 is CASSYHSGTEAFF. The CDR3 DNA reads as TGTGCCAGCAGCTATCACAGCGGCACTGAAGCTTTCTTT.

The V call is TRBV7-2, the J call TRBJ2-3; D may match TRBD1 or TRBD2 (7 bases each). The ends were cut back, 4 bases at V and 0 bases at J, with 14 bases in the middle. The CDR3 spans 16 residues. Per germline, CDR1 SGHTA and CDR2 FQGNSA. This CDR3 reads CASSWGGTVSTDTQYF. CDR3 sequence (DNA): TGTGCCAGCAGCTGGGGGGGGACAGTTAGCACAGATACGCAGTATTTT.

This clone was seen a few times. V gene TRBV25-1 combines with J gene TRBJ2-7; D unresolved. CDR3 length equals 13 residues. Per the germline V gene, CDR1 is MGHDK and CDR2 is SYGVNS. Deletions cut 2 bases from V and 0 bases from J, with 5 bases between. The CDR3 is CASSEAASYEQYF. CDR3 DNA: TGTGCCAGCAGTGAAGCAGCCTCCTACGAGCAGTACTTC.

The chain has TRBV2 and TRBJ1-4; TRBD1 matches 8 bases. Trimming removed 6 bases from V and 4 bases from J; junction bases left unmatched: 10. CDR1 and CDR2 from the germline V gene are SNHLY and FYNNEI. The CDR3 consists of 16 residues. CDR3 residues: CASRGDRLFGNEKLFF. In DNA form, the CDR3 reads TGTGCCAGCAGGGGGGACAGGCTATTTGGTAATGAAAAACTGTTTTTT.

This clone has a handful of counts. The chain employs TRBV23-1 and TRBJ1-5; D ambiguous. TRBV23-1 is an ORF, with its function uncertain. V lost 6 bases and J 4 bases, leaving 16 bases between the germline ends. This CDR3 contains 15 residues. The DNA of the CDR3 is TGCGCCAGCAGATCTACGGGAAGCCTTAATCAGCCCCAGCATTTT. Its translation is CASRSTGSLNQPQHF.

This clone was detected a few times. J is TRBJ1-1 and V is TRBV7-2; D is uncertain. Germline CDR1 reads SGHTA; CDR2 reads FQGNSA. This CDR3 is built from 14 residues. V was trimmed by 2 bases and J by 3 bases, leaving 10 bases between them. Here the CDR3 reads CASSLPGSHTEAFF. Here the CDR3 DNA reads TGTGCCAGCAGCTTACCCGGAAGTCACACTGAAGCTTTCTTT.